This T cell receptor beta chain was retrieved from a study of blood T cell repertoires in COVID-19. Across the study: From T cells, B-cell-depleted T cells, or PBMCs came the material, which was cDNA or gDNA.

Participants' reported clinical history set cohort assignment. Libraries were prepared by immunoSEQ multiplex PCR; TCRdb keeps only in-frame clonotypes and omits some of them. The data contain 270,000 or so clones, 88% of them singletons. The sequence came from a woman between 35 and 50 years old with acute COVID-19. The sample was PBMCs or T cells enriched from blood (not recorded which).

CDR3 in amino acids: CASSDPPSSGRPRGVYGYTF. CDR3 nucleotide sequence: TGTGCCAGCAGCGACCCACCCTCTTCCGGGAGACCACGGGGGGTGTATGGCTACACCTTC. The chain links TRBV5-4 to TRBJ1-2; weak D call: TRBD1 (5 bases). Deletions cut 4 bases from V and 5 bases from J, with 33 bases between. CDR3 length: 20 residues. CDR1 and CDR2 (germline): SGHNT, YYREEE (reference sequence).